This TCR beta chain was found in a study of blood T cells in healthy people across ages. The authors isolated at least 7 million PBMCs per sample. Together with a sample-barcoded 5' primer, a J-beta primer mix was included in a second PCR lasting about 6 to 11 cycles. Template switching added a 12-random-nucleotide identifier to every cDNA molecule. Each CDR3 protein is one row after TCRdb ran MiXCR on the 5' RACE reads. This sample carries hundreds of thousands of distinct CDR3 sequences, about 61% of them seen once, and the ten largest clones take about 26%. This CDR3 has 19 residues. Germline V gene data show CDR1 as SGHRS and CDR2 as YFSETQ. V was shortened by 3 bases and J by 5 bases, with 24 bases between the two germline ends.

The sequenced material came from blood. The receptor comes from a man between 40 and 49 years old in good health. The gene calls are TRBV5-1 and TRBJ2-6; the D gene is possibly TRBD1 (6 bases). CDR3 amino acids: CASSSRQDSALFRANVLTF. The CDR3 DNA reads TGCGCCAGCAGCTCTAGACAGGATTCGGCTCTGTTTAGGGCCAACGTCCTGACTTTC.